A single sample is the source of the 27 T cell receptor beta chains below, sequenced in a study of identical twins. Using its own MiXCR run on the 5' RACE reads, TCRdb lists one record per CDR3 protein. The repertoire holds about 200,000 distinct CDR3 sequences, with approximately 15% as singletons. These data were likewise used in another study, on T cells expressing NK-cell markers.

Sequenced material: CD8+ T cells sorted from blood. The receptors were gathered from a woman between 18 and 29 years old in good health.

The chain is built from TRBV12-5 and TRBJ2-1, with 10 bases matching TRBD2. From germline, CDR1 is LGHNT and CDR2 FRNRAP. CDR3 length: 14 residues. Trimming removed 7 bases from V and 9 bases from J; junction bases left unmatched: 9. The CDR3 is CASDKAGGFIEQFF. The CDR3 DNA reads as TGTGCTAGTGACAAAGCGGGGGGGTTTATTGAGCAGTTCTTC.

This clonotype has only a few counts. This chain connects TRBV14 to TRBJ2-7; D is perhaps TRBD1 (6 bases). Trimming took off 1 base at V and 2 bases at J, with 15 bases between the two ends. Per germline, CDR1 SGHDN and CDR2 FVKESK. The CDR3 contains 16 residues. In DNA, the CDR3 is TGTGCCAGCAGCCAAGGATGGCCAGGGGTTCCCTACGAGCAGTACTTC. Residues: CASSQGWPGVPYEQYF.

At least ten counts were recorded for this clonotype. The rearrangement uses TRBV12-3 or TRBV12-4 and TRBJ2-2; D is unclear. The CDR3 is 11 residues long. Trimming stripped 7 bases from V and 3 bases from J, with 3 bases between. This chain's CDR3 is CASTDTGELFF. The CDR3 coding sequence is TGTGCCAGCACCGACACCGGGGAGCTGTTTTTT.

This clonotype was recorded a few times. This sequence joins TRBV6-1 and TRBJ1-2, with D maybe TRBD1 (5 bases). Germline values: CDR1 MNHNS, CDR2 SASEGT. V lost 1 base and J lost 4, with 16 bases in between. CDR3 size: 16 residues. DNA for the CDR3: TGTGCCAGCAGTGAAGACCCCGGGACCCGGGCCTATGGCTACACCTTC. Protein: CASSEDPGTRAYGYTF.

This clonotype was counted a few times. The chain joins TRBV14 to TRBJ2-7, with TRBD1 as a possible D gene (7 bases). The CDR3 loop spans 16 amino acids. Germline V gene data show CDR1 as SGHDN and CDR2 as FVKESK. The V end lost 0 bases, the J end lost 2 bases, and 14 bases lay between the germline ends. CDR3 coding DNA: TGTGCCAGCAGCCAAGATTTGGTCAGGGGGGCCTACGAGCAGTACTTC. Translating it yields CASSQDLVRGAYEQYF.

This clonotype came up a few times. V gene TRBV5-6 combines with J gene TRBJ2-2, with a weak D call TRBD2 (6 bases). The CDR3 has 13 amino acids. Per the germline V gene, CDR1 is SGHDT and CDR2 is YYEEEE. The V end was cut by 6 bases, the J end by 5 bases, with 11 bases between. CDR3 residues: CASIRGETGELFF. The CDR3 DNA reads TGTGCCAGCATCCGCGGGGAGACCGGGGAGCTGTTTTTT.

The rearrangement uses TRBV19 and TRBJ2-1, with D tentatively TRBD2 (7 bases). The CDR3 runs to 15 residues. Trimming cost V 6 bases and J 0 bases, with 12 bases left between them. Looked up from germline, CDR1 is LNHDA and CDR2 is SQIVND (reference sequence). This chain's CDR3 is CASSRGGGSYNEQFF. CDR3 nucleotides: TGTGCCAGTAGCCGCGGGGGCGGCTCCTACAATGAGCAGTTCTTC. The full variable domain, rest sourced from reference TRBV19 and TRBJ2-1, is DGGITQSPKYLFRKEGQNVTLSCEQNLNHDAMYWYRQDPGQGLRLIYYSQIVNDFQKGDIAEGYSVSREKKESFPLTVTSAQKNPTAFYLCASSRGGGSYNEQFFGPGTRLTVL.

This clonotype was observed once. The rearrangement uses TRBV7-8 and TRBJ1-2, with 9 bases fitting TRBD1. The CDR3 has 17 residues. Germline values: CDR1 SGHVS, CDR2 FQNEAQ. Trimming removed 4 bases from V and 1 base from J; junction bases left unmatched: 10. The CDR3 DNA reads TGTGCCAGCAGCTCCGGGACAGGGATGGGGGTTAACTATGGCTACACCTTC. This sequence encodes CASSSGTGMGVNYGYTF.

This sequence joins TRBV21-1 and TRBJ2-1; the table gives TRBD2 as D, unverified against the DNA. TRBV21-1 is flagged as a pseudogene. This CDR3 comprises 17 residues. This chain's CDR3 is CASSENKGLAPGNEQFF. DNA of the CDR3: TGTGCCAGCAGCGAAAACAAGGGACTAGCGCCTGGCAATGAGCAGTTCTTC.

This clonotype was picked up a small number of times. The chain couples TRBV20-1 to TRBJ2-1, with 9 positions matching TRBD2. The V and J ends lost 5 bases and 4 bases, in that order; junction bases with no gene match: 9. Germline CDR1 and CDR2: DFQATT and SNEGSKA (reference sequence). The CDR3 contains 15 residues. As DNA, the CDR3 is TGCAGTGCTCGAACGCGGGAGGGCCCTTACAATGAGCAGTTCTTC. This translates into CSARTREGPYNEQFF.

The chain recombines TRBV7-9 with TRBJ2-1; no reliable D call. Germline V gives CDR1 SEHNR, CDR2 FQNEAQ (reference sequence). The V and J ends lost 5 bases and 6 bases respectively, with 17 bases between them. The CDR3 extends over 15 amino acids. CDR3 amino acids: CASSLPARAGNEQFF. The CDR3, as DNA: TGTGCCAGCAGCCTTCCCGCGAGAGCTGGCAATGAGCAGTTCTTC.

This rearrangement joins TRBV28 to TRBJ2-7; D is uncertain. The CDR3 consists of 15 residues. Per germline, CDR1 MDHEN and CDR2 SYDVKM. V was shortened by 3 bases and J by 2 bases, with 14 bases between the two germline ends. The CDR3 region is CASSLGPYQAYEQYF. The CDR3 bases are TGTGCCAGCAGTTTGGGCCCCTACCAAGCCTACGAGCAGTACTTC.

The chain combines TRBV27 with TRBJ1-2, with D perhaps TRBD1 (5 bases). The germline CDR1 and CDR2 sequences are MNHEY and SMNVEV (reference sequence). This CDR3 has 14 amino acids. V lost 4 bases to trimming and J lost 3 bases, with 12 bases between them. Here the CDR3 reads CASSSLGVDYGYTF. DNA of the CDR3: TGTGCCAGCAGTTCCCTGGGGGTTGACTATGGCTACACCTTC.

This clonotype was counted only a few times. The chain is built from TRBV27 and TRBJ2-3; no firm D call. Trimming left V 7 bases short and J 0 bases short, with 5 bases between. CDR3 length equals 12 residues. Germline CDR1 and CDR2: MNHEY and SMNVEV (reference sequence). CDR3: CASKQSTDTQYF. The CDR3 coding sequence is TGTGCCAGCAAACAGAGCACAGATACGCAGTATTTT.

This clonotype was counted only a few times. CDR3 DNA: TGCAGTGCTAGGATCGCCTTAGGGTACAATGAGCAGTTCTTC. Protein product: CSARIALGYNEQFF. V and J are TRBV20-1 and TRBJ2-1; D is undetermined. This CDR3 contains 14 residues. V was cut by 3 bases and J by 4 bases, with 13 bases left in between. Germline V gene data show CDR1 as DFQATT and CDR2 as SNEGSKA (reference sequence).

The chain uses TRBV29-1 and TRBJ2-7; weak D call: TRBD1 (6 bases). Trimming removed 4 bases at V and 6 bases at J, with 22 bases between. The CDR3 spans 15 residues. From germline, CDR1 is SQVTM and CDR2 ANQGSEA. The CDR3 loop is CSVVEGVRGSGEQYF. The CDR3 DNA is TGCAGCGTTGTAGAAGGCGTCAGGGGTTCAGGCGAGCAGTACTTC.

The table lists this clonotype with a few counts. The chain combines TRBV20-1 with TRBJ2-3; 12 bases are a match to TRBD2. The CDR3 loop spans 18 amino acids. Germline assignment: CDR1 DFQATT and CDR2 SNEGSKA (reference sequence). J lost 5 bases, V lost 4 bases, and 16 bases had no gene match. The CDR3 here is CSATDLGQSGLAGDTQYF. CDR3 in DNA: TGCAGTGCTACCGATCTCGGGCAGTCGGGACTAGCGGGAGATACGCAGTATTTT.

The rearrangement uses TRBV19 and TRBJ1-1; D uncertain. The germline gives CDR1 LNHDA, CDR2 SQIVND (reference sequence). The ends were cut back, 1 base at V and 1 base at J, with 13 bases in the middle. The CDR3 length is 16 residues. Here the CDR3 DNA reads TGTGCCAGTAGTATAGTGAGTCGTGGGAGGAACACTGAAGCTTTCTTT. Translated: CASSIVSRGRNTEAFF.

This clonotype has just a few counts. The V gene is TRBV4-2, the J gene TRBJ2-7, with TRBD2 matching 7 bases. Germline CDR1 and CDR2: LGHNA and YNFKEQ. The CDR3 loop spans 15 amino acids. The ends lost 4 bases at V and 0 bases at J; junction bases unmatched: 6. The DNA for the CDR3 is TGTGCCAGCAGCCTCCTAGCGGAGAGCTCCTACGAGCAGTACTTC. As protein: CASSLLAESSYEQYF.

Ten or more counts support this clonotype. The V gene is TRBV7-2, the J gene TRBJ2-3, with 7 bases identical to TRBD2. The V gene end was trimmed by 1 base and the J gene end by 4 bases; junction bases not matched to a gene: 2. The CDR3 sequence is 14 residues long. Per germline, CDR1 SGHTA and CDR2 FQGNSA. As DNA, the CDR3 is TGTGCCAGCAGCTTAGTCGGGGGGTCAGATACGCAGTATTTT. It yields the protein CASSLVGGSDTQYF.

The chain recombines TRBV11-1 with TRBJ2-1; perhaps TRBD2 as D (7 bases). The CDR3 spans 20 residues. V was trimmed by 1 base and J by 4 bases, leaving 26 bases between them. Germline CDR1 is SGHAT and CDR2 is FQDESV (reference sequence). The CDR3 loop reads CASSLEGGLASVWPYNEQFF. In nucleotides, the CDR3 is TGTGCCAGCAGCTTAGAGGGGGGGCTAGCATCCGTATGGCCGTACAATGAGCAGTTCTTC.

Ten or more counts support this clonotype. The V gene is TRBV15, the J gene TRBJ2-7; 8 positions agree with TRBD2. There are 14 residues in the CDR3. The germline V gene encodes CDR1 LNHNV and CDR2 YYDKDF (reference sequence). The ends lost 4 bases at V and 1 base at J; junction bases unmatched: 3. CDR3 protein: CATSTLAGSYEQYF. The CDR3, as DNA: TGTGCCACCAGCACGTTAGCGGGATCCTACGAGCAGTACTTC.

This clonotype appeared once. J is TRBJ2-7 and V is TRBV5-1; D is undetermined. Per the germline V gene, CDR1 is SGHRS and CDR2 is YFSETQ. V shed 4 bases and J shed 5 bases, with 16 bases lying between them. The CDR3 consists of 14 residues. This chain's CDR3 is CASSPNLGGDEQYF. CDR3 nucleotides: TGCGCCAGCAGCCCGAACCTAGGTGGGGACGAGCAGTACTTC.

This sequence joins TRBV11-2 and TRBJ2-3; D is unclear. V lost 5 bases and J lost 9, with 6 bases in between. Germline loops: CDR1 SGHAT, CDR2 FQNNGV. The CDR3 contains 10 residues. CDR3 DNA: TGTGCCAGCAGCCTACCCACGCAGTATTTT. The encoded protein is CASSLPTQYF.

The table lists this clonotype with a few counts. This chain uses TRBV10-3 with TRBJ2-2; unclear D gene. The CDR3 covers 13 residues. Trimming removed 2 bases from V and 6 bases from J, with 7 bases in between. Looked up from germline, CDR1 is ENHRY and CDR2 is SYGVKD. The chain's CDR3 is CAISEVEAGELFF. The CDR3 coding sequence is TGTGCCATCAGTGAGGTGGAAGCCGGGGAGCTGTTTTTT.

The genes are TRBV12-3 or TRBV12-4 and TRBJ1-4, with D hard to call. V lost 6 bases, J lost 4 bases, and 12 bases lay in between. This CDR3 is built from 14 residues. The CDR3 loop reads CASSPGPVNEKLFF. Written as DNA, the CDR3 is TGTGCCAGCAGCCCCGGTCCTGTTAATGAAAAACTGTTTTTT.

The rearrangement joins TRBV30 to TRBJ2-2; D might be TRBD1 or TRBD2, each matching 5 bases. V was cut by 1 base and J by 6 bases, with 6 bases left in between. Per germline, CDR1 GTSNPN and CDR2 SVGIG (reference sequence). The CDR3 contains 12 residues. The CDR3 region is CAWSGGPGELFF. For the CDR3, the DNA is TGTGCCTGGAGTGGGGGACCCGGGGAGCTGTTTTTT.